Reported below is one TCR beta chain. The target of this receptor is not known. Per-nucleotide qualities are absent, and no much larger clonotype sits a single base away. This record comes from a study of control samples from healthy donors and cancer patients (dated by TCRdb to about 2020). Libraries were made using the immunoSEQ multiplex PCR assay. What TCRdb holds here is the immuneACCESS table cut down to in-frame rearrangements. Part of the clones is not present; checked against another copy, under half of the missing clones reflect an unresolved V gene, and the others are unexplained. Across this sample there are around 89,000 clones, with roughly 82% seen only once. The top ten clones comprise around 10% of the sample. The CDR3 runs 15 residues from the cysteine to the phenylalanine. The retained sequence is limited to the CDR3, 45 bases, with the frame set at the first base. The V end loses 2 bases and the J end loses 4 bases, and a stretch of 14 bases separates them. The germline V gene specifies MNHNS as CDR1 and SASEGT as CDR2.

This receptor was identified in a woman in her fifties or sixties in good health. This chain joins TRBV6-1 to TRBJ1-2; no confident D gene assignment can be made. Material for sequencing was blood. The CDR3 reads CASSETVHFPYGYTF. The DNA sequence is as follows: TGTGCCAGCAGTGAAACAGTTCACTTCCCCTATGGCTACACCTTC.